These 3 T cell receptor beta chains originate from one sample sequenced in a study of T cell repertoires in cytomegalovirus infection. Each CDR3 protein gets one entry after TCRdb re-called the reads with MiXCR. The data show roughly 500,000 distinct CDR3 sequences, approximately 16% seen once. Sequencing was done on a sample of CD8+ T cells from PBMCs. The receptors shown here come from a human donor in good health (CMV status not recorded). Some clones in this sample may be carry-over from other donors' samples.

The V call is TRBV7-3, the J call TRBJ1-1; D might be TRBD1 (6 bases). V dropped 8 bases and J dropped 8 bases, with 15 bases sitting between them. From germline, CDR1 is SGHTA and CDR2 FQGTGA. This CDR3 contains 12 residues. This chain's CDR3 is CASLGGDGEAFF. The CDR3 bases are TGTGCCAGCTTAGGGGGGGACGGGGAAGCTTTCTTT.

Comments on this clonotype: The CDR3 does not close with the conserved phenylalanine or tryptophan, likely indicating a read error. It is unclear where the CDR3 begins or ends on the DNA, so no DNA is shown, and the CDR3 is as TCRdb lists it. The V gene is TRBV7-2, the J gene TRBJ2-1; the table's D call, TRBD2, was not checked against the DNA. Termini included, the CDR3 measures 14 amino acids. Germline V gives CDR1 SGHTA, CDR2 FQGNSA. The CDR3 sequence is CASRTSGGYNEQLL.

The chain employs TRBV24-1 and TRBJ2-1, with D possibly matching TRBD2 (6 bases). V lost 1 base to trimming and J lost 6 bases, with 15 bases between them. The germline V gene encodes CDR1 KGHDR and CDR2 SFDVKD. This CDR3 region has 16 residues. The CDR3 region is CATSDFGGRDSNEQFF. For the CDR3, the DNA is TGTGCCACCAGTGATTTCGGGGGAAGAGATTCCAATGAGCAGTTCTTC.